The 10 T cell receptor beta chains below were found in one sample sequenced in a study of CD8 T cells in Susac syndrome. When the RNA was reverse transcribed, random hexamers were used with an input of about 0.45 to 1 ug. A single record per CDR3 protein comes from TCRdb applying MiXCR to the immunoSEQ multiplex PCR reads. The data show approximately 160,000 distinct CDR3 sequences, roughly 94% seen once. Sequenced sample: CD4+ T cells from PBMCs. The receptors originated from a human donor with multiple sclerosis.

The chain uses TRBV30 and TRBJ1-2; 7 bases agree with TRBD1. Germline CDR1 reads GTSNPN; CDR2 reads SVGIG (reference sequence). The CDR3 totals 15 residues. The V gene end was trimmed by 3 bases and the J gene end by 6 bases; junction bases not matched to a gene: 13. The CDR3 spells CAWRTPTGTSDGYTF. In DNA form, the CDR3 reads TGTGCCTGGAGAACACCGACAGGGACGTCGGATGGCTACACCTTC.

CDR3: CASSTGTGTTQYF. The CDR3 DNA is TGTGCCAGCAGCACCGGGACCGGGACCACCCAGTACTTC. The rearrangement uses TRBV9 and TRBJ2-5; D is tentatively TRBD1 or TRBD2 (5 bases each). CDR1 is SGDLS, CDR2 YYNGEE, per germline. Trimming pared 4 bases from V and 8 bases from J, leaving 15 bases between. This CDR3 spans 13 amino acids.

The chain links TRBV30 to TRBJ1-4; no clear D. V lost 2 bases and J 0 bases, leaving 7 bases between the germline ends. This CDR3 contains 14 residues. Germline lookup yields CDR1 GTSNPN and CDR2 SVGIG (reference sequence). The CDR3 nucleotides are TGTGCCTGGAGTTTCCCAGCAACTAATGAAAAACTGTTTTTT. This gives the protein CAWSFPATNEKLFF.

V is TRBV9 and J is TRBJ2-2; possible D gene TRBD2, 6 bases. The CDR3 has 16 amino acids. In germline, CDR1 is SGDLS, CDR2 YYNGEE. V lost 0 bases, J lost 2 bases, and 11 bases lay in between. The CDR3 region is CASSVGVSGNTGELFF. The CDR3 coding sequence is TGTGCCAGCAGCGTAGGGGTTAGCGGTAACACCGGGGAGCTGTTTTTT.

The genes are TRBV20-1 and TRBJ2-2; TRBD1 matches at 11 bases. Germline-derived CDR1 and CDR2 are DFQATT and SNEGSKA (reference sequence). Losses at the gene ends were 5 bases for V and 2 bases for J; bases not matched to a gene: 1. The CDR3 is 14 amino acids. The chain's CDR3 is CSAGQGANTGELFF. The DNA of the CDR3 is TGCAGTGCTGGACAGGGGGCCAACACCGGGGAGCTGTTTTTT.

The V gene is TRBV6-6, the J gene TRBJ2-2, with D hard to call. Germline values: CDR1 MNHNY, CDR2 SVGAGI (reference sequence). V lost 0 bases, J lost 6 bases, and 5 bases lay in between. There are 13 residues in the CDR3. The chain's CDR3 is CASSYSVPGELFF. CDR3 in DNA: TGTGCCAGCAGTTACTCGGTTCCCGGGGAGCTGTTTTTT.

This chain links TRBV30 with TRBJ1-1; 7 bases map to TRBD1. This CDR3 comprises 13 residues. Germline CDR1 reads GTSNPN; CDR2 reads SVGIG (reference sequence). The V segment lost 3 bases and the J segment 11 bases; nucleotides outside the gene matches: 12. The CDR3, as DNA: TGTGCCTGGAGCCCCCAGGGGGGGGAATGGGCTTTCTTT. Translated, it gives CAWSPQGGEWAFF.

CDR3 amino acids: CASSQGFVAGGVETQYF. Written as DNA, the CDR3 is TGTGCCAGCAGCCAAGGGTTCGTTGCGGGAGGTGTAGAGACCCAGTACTTC. V is TRBV3-1 and J is TRBJ2-5, with 8 bases lining up with TRBD2. CDR3 length equals 17 residues. Germline CDR1 LGHDT, CDR2 YNNKEL (reference sequence). V dropped 1 base and J dropped 4; count of bases not matched to a gene: 11.

This chain links TRBV5-4 with TRBJ2-7, with 8 bases that match TRBD1. Per germline, CDR1 SGHNT and CDR2 YYREEE (reference sequence). The CDR3 has 16 amino acids. The trim removed 4 bases at V and 2 bases at J, leaving 11 bases unmatched. The CDR3 sequence: CASSPNGGTGTYEQYF. DNA for the CDR3: TGTGCCAGCAGCCCCAACGGCGGGACAGGCACCTACGAGCAGTACTTC. The variable domain in full, completed from reference TRBV5-4 and TRBJ2-7, reads ETGVTQSPTHLIKTRGQQVTLRCSSQSGHNTVSWYQQALGQGPQFIFQYYREEENGRGNFPPRFSGLQFPNYSSELNVNALELDDSALYLCASSPNGGTGTYEQYFGPGTRLTVT.

V usage is TRBV12-5 and J usage is TRBJ2-6, with D hard to call. The CDR3 extends over 13 amino acids. Germline lookup yields CDR1 LGHNT and CDR2 FRNRAP. V was shortened by 3 bases and J by 2 bases, with 2 bases between the two germline ends. The CDR3 DNA is TGTGCTAGTGGTTTTGCTGGGGCCAACGTCCTGACTTTC. Translated, it gives CASGFAGANVLTF. Full variable domain (rest looked up from reference TRBV12-5 and TRBJ2-6): DARVTQTPRHKVTEMGQEVTMRCQPILGHNTVFWYRQTMMQGLELLAYFRNRAPLDDSGMPKDRFSAEMPDATLATLKIQPSEPRDSAVYFCASGFAGANVLTFGAGSRLTVL.